Reported below is one T cell receptor beta chain. The sample originates from a study of technical replicates of blood from a handful of donors. Sequencing used immunoSEQ multiplex PCR; TCRdb keeps in-frame clones, though not all of them. Counted here are about 83,000 clones, roughly 94% occurring once; the ten biggest clones make up approximately 0.25%. Germline CDR1 reads LNHNV; CDR2 reads YYDKDF (reference sequence). With 3 bases clipped from V and 4 bases from J, the junction kept 6 bases outside the gene matches. The CDR3 is 14 amino acids. The receptor's source is a human donor in good health. Sequencing was performed on T cells isolated from PBMCs. The chain employs TRBV15 and TRBJ2-7; TRBD1 matches at 7 bases. The CDR3 coding sequence is TGTGCCACCAGCAGGGGACAGAGTACATACGAGCAGTACTTC. The encoded protein is CATSRGQSTYEQYF.